The 14 T cell receptor beta chains below come from one sample, sequenced in a study of early T cells in non-severe SARS-CoV-2 infection. Using its own MiXCR run on the 5' RACE reads, TCRdb lists one record per CDR3 protein. The sample shows about 80,000 distinct CDR3 sequences, 10% to 15% of them seen only once. Sequenced here: whole blood, sampled at baseline. All receptors come from an adult who was a healthcare worker with PCR-confirmed SARS-CoV-2 infection or an uninfected control (not recorded which). The donor label of this sample is uncertain.

This clonotype has a handful of counts. The genes are TRBV11-3 and TRBJ2-3; D may be TRBD1 (5 bases). Germline values: CDR1 SGHNT, CDR2 YENEEA. The CDR3 length is 15 residues. V lost 5 bases and J 0 bases, leaving 12 bases between the germline ends. CDR3 sequence: CASSRGHMSTDTQYF. DNA for the CDR3: TGTGCCAGCAGCAGGGGCCATATGAGCACAGATACGCAGTATTTT.

The sample holds a few counts of this clonotype. The chain employs TRBV7-3 and TRBJ2-7, with D perhaps TRBD1 (6 bases). This CDR3 contains 13 residues. Looked up from germline, CDR1 is SGHTA and CDR2 is FQGTGA. V lost 2 bases to trimming and J lost 5 bases, with 10 bases between them. Here the CDR3 reads CASSLGGVNEQYF. CDR3 sequence (DNA): TGTGCCAGCAGCTTAGGGGGCGTCAACGAGCAGTACTTC.

This clonotype was counted only a few times. The chain couples TRBV27 to TRBJ2-5; 12 bases match TRBD2. Germline CDR1 is MNHEY and CDR2 is SMNVEV (reference sequence). V was pared by 3 bases and J by 3 bases, with 2 bases of the junction left unmatched. The CDR3 spans 15 residues. This CDR3 reads CASSLSSGREETQYF. CDR3 DNA: TGTGCCAGCAGTTTGTCTAGCGGGAGGGAAGAGACCCAGTACTTC.

This chain uses TRBV7-9 with TRBJ2-2; the D is unclear. The CDR3 loop spans 12 amino acids. The V gene lost 0 bases and the J gene lost 13 bases, with 9 bases spanning the gap. Germline V gene lookup returns CDR1 SEHNR and CDR2 FQNEAQ (reference sequence). CDR3 in amino acids: CASSLAVPGLFF. Here the CDR3 DNA reads TGTGCCAGCAGCTTAGCGGTACCCGGGCTGTTTTTT.

This chain uses TRBV5-1 with TRBJ2-5; perhaps D is TRBD1 or TRBD2 (5 bases each). The CDR3 consists of 17 residues. The V gene lost 0 bases and the J gene lost 4 bases, with 19 bases spanning the gap. Germline V gives CDR1 SGHRS, CDR2 YFSETQ. The CDR3 DNA reads TGCGCCAGCAGCTTGGCCGGGACGGACCGTACCAGAGAGACCCAGTACTTC. Translated, it gives CASSLAGTDRTRETQYF.

The V gene is TRBV20-1, the J gene TRBJ1-1, with a possible D match to TRBD1 (5 bases). The CDR3 extends over 10 amino acids. The germline V gene encodes CDR1 DFQATT and CDR2 SNEGSKA (reference sequence). Trimming removed 6 bases from V and 11 bases from J, with 13 bases in between. DNA for the CDR3: TGCAGTGCGGAGAGGAGGGGTGCTTTCTTT. Protein sequence: CSAERRGAFF.

The rearrangement joins TRBV20-1 to TRBJ1-2, with TRBD1 as a possible D gene (5 bases). The germline V gene has CDR1 DFQATT and CDR2 SNEGSKA (reference sequence). The CDR3 totals 14 residues. Trimming stripped 5 bases from V and 4 bases from J, with 17 bases between. CDR3 amino acids: CSASGLGGFYGYTF. CDR3 nucleotides: TGCAGTGCTTCCGGACTCGGGGGTTTCTATGGCTACACCTTC.

This clonotype was found many times. This chain connects TRBV7-3 to TRBJ2-5; weak D call: TRBD1 (5 bases). The CDR3 totals 13 residues. The ends were cut back, 5 bases at V and 2 bases at J, with 9 bases in the middle. Germline assignment: CDR1 SGHTA and CDR2 FQGTGA. The chain's CDR3 is CASSADRQETQYF. CDR3 in DNA: TGTGCCAGCAGCGCCGACAGACAAGAGACCCAGTACTTC. Looking up the rest from reference TRBV7-3 and TRBJ2-5 gives the full variable domain: GAGVSQTPSNKVTEKGKYVELRCDPISGHTALYWYRQSLGQGPEFLIYFQGTGAADDSGLPNDRFFAVRPEGSVSTLKIQRTERGDSAVYLCASSADRQETQYFGPGTRLLVL.

This clonotype was counted at least ten times. The CDR3 reads CASSGTIMGEQYF. CDR3 coding DNA: TGTGCCAGCAGCGGGACTATCATGGGGGAGCAGTACTTC. The chain links TRBV7-3 to TRBJ2-7; 7 bases align to TRBD2. The length of the CDR3 is 13 residues. In germline, CDR1 is SGHTA, CDR2 FQGTGA. The V segment lost 5 bases and the J segment 7 bases; nucleotides outside the gene matches: 8.

This clonotype occurred many times. J is TRBJ2-1 and V is TRBV10-3, with TRBD2 matching 10 bases. V was pared by 3 bases and J by 4 bases, with 15 bases of the junction left unmatched. The length of the CDR3 is 19 residues. From germline, CDR1 is ENHRY and CDR2 SYGVKD. The CDR3 loop reads CAISDPSGGASARYNEQFF. The CDR3 DNA reads TGTGCCATCAGTGACCCGAGCGGGGGGGCGTCTGCTAGATACAATGAGCAGTTCTTC.

This sequence joins TRBV4-1 and TRBJ1-2; 8 bases match TRBD1. Per the germline V gene, CDR1 is MGHRA and CDR2 is YSYEKL. This CDR3 contains 15 residues. V lost 3 bases, J lost 5 bases, and 8 bases stayed unmatched. The CDR3, as DNA: TGCGCCAGCAGCCAGGCGACAGGGGTTCAGTATGGCTACACCTTC. Its translation is CASSQATGVQYGYTF.

This clonotype was observed at least ten times. This chain uses TRBV20-1 with TRBJ2-4; D gene unclear. Germline loops: CDR1 DFQATT, CDR2 SNEGSKA (reference sequence). The CDR3 has 13 residues. The ends were cut back, 6 bases at V and 4 bases at J, with 13 bases in the middle. This CDR3 is CSATTTSKNIQYF. CDR3 nucleotides: TGCAGTGCCACTACTACCTCGAAAAACATTCAGTACTTC.

The J gene is TRBJ1-2, the V gene TRBV5-1; no firm D call. V shed 0 bases and J shed 4 bases, with 7 bases lying between them. The CDR3 runs to 13 residues. CDR1 and CDR2 (germline): SGHRS, YFSETQ. The CDR3 loop reads CASSLELGYGYTF. CDR3 nucleotide sequence: TGCGCCAGCAGCTTGGAATTAGGCTATGGCTACACCTTC.

The chain links TRBV11-2 to TRBJ2-5; 8 bases match TRBD2. The CDR3 is made up of 17 amino acids. Germline CDR1 SGHAT, CDR2 FQNNGV. V dropped 1 base and J dropped 5; count of bases not matched to a gene: 12. The CDR3 here is CASSLAPAGARRETQYF. The CDR3 DNA is TGTGCCAGCAGCTTAGCTCCAGCGGGAGCTAGGCGGGAGACCCAGTACTTC.